This T cell receptor (beta chain) was captured by sequencing in a study of T cells in Graves' hyperthyroidism and ophthalmopathy. Study summary: Peripheral blood samples were taken at initial diagnosis, prior to any treatment. General study results and limits: From stable hyperthyroidism, ophthalmopathy was set apart by a 13 V-J model.

This CDR3 contains 15 residues. Trimming pared 1 base from V and 3 bases from J, leaving 12 bases between. Germline CDR1 reads LGHNA; CDR2 reads YSLEER. The TCR beta CDR3 regions underwent amplification using RNA transcripts as the source. The TCR CDR3 first-round RT-PCR relied on the HTBI primer set. Using its own MiXCR run on the multiplex PCR reads, TCRdb lists one record per CDR3 protein. This table holds roughly 700,000 distinct CDR3 sequences, around a third found once. Stable disease denoted Graves' hyperthyroidism without ophthalmopathy progression within 18 months. On this clonotype: Its target is not known.

Sequences were obtained from blood. The sequence derives from a woman aged 40-49 years with Graves' hyperthyroidism. This chain uses TRBV4-3 with TRBJ1-1; D might be TRBD1 (5 bases). The CDR3 DNA reads TGCGCCAGCAGCCAAGTAAGGCAGGGACACACTGAAGCTTTCTTT. Protein sequence: CASSQVRQGHTEAFF.